This T cell receptor (beta chain) was identified during a study of blood T cells in healthy people across ages. Study-wide results and limits: With age, beta diversity per million T cells declined roughly linearly, significantly by over 35.

Through a sample-barcoded 5' primer and a J-beta primer mix, a second PCR was run for 7 to 11 cycles. Each cDNA molecule received a tag from a template-switch adaptor that had 12 random nucleotides. Samples each returned at least 2.5 million CDR3-containing paired-end reads. One entry per CDR3 protein results from TCRdb running MiXCR on the 5' RACE reads. The sample has fewer than 1 million distinct CDR3 sequences, 44% seen once. This clonotype was counted only a few times. The antigen is undetermined. The sample providers were healthy Caucasian people from Russia, aged about 6 to 90. CDR1 and CDR2 from the germline V gene are SGHVS and FQNEAQ. This CDR3 has 13 amino acids. The V and J ends lost 1 base and 5 bases respectively, with 8 bases between them.

Material: blood. The origin of this receptor is a man aged 60 to 75 in good health. The rearrangement uses TRBV7-8 and TRBJ1-2; D is uncertain. The CDR3 here is CASSLVREYGYTF. CDR3 coding DNA: TGTGCCAGCAGCTTAGTAAGGGAATATGGCTACACCTTC.